The 7 T cell receptor beta chains reported below all come from one sample, sequenced in a study of blood T cell repertoires in COVID-19. TCRdb keeps only in-frame clones here, not all; method: immunoSEQ multiplex PCR. This table holds over 200,000 clones, approximately 89% found once. Sample: peripheral blood. These receptors all come from a woman between 35 and 50 years old with acute or convalescent COVID-19.

The genes are TRBV6-5 and TRBJ2-3; 7 bases are shared with TRBD2. V dropped 8 bases and J dropped 6; count of bases not matched to a gene: 14. The CDR3 contains 15 residues. Germline CDR1 reads MNHEY; CDR2 reads SVGAGI. CDR3 in amino acids: CASPVFGGGGDTQYF. CDR3 in DNA: TGTGCCAGCCCCGTTTTTGGCGGGGGTGGGGATACGCAGTATTTT.

This sequence joins TRBV25-1 and TRBJ2-3; TRBD2 aligns across 7 bases. This CDR3 is 15 amino acids long. Germline V lookup: CDR1 MGHDK, CDR2 SYGVNS. V lost 3 bases to trimming and J lost 3 bases; unmatched junction nucleotides: 6. The CDR3 DNA reads TGTGCCAGCAGTGAGCGGGGGTGGGGGACAGATACGCAGTATTTT. Its protein is CASSERGWGTDTQYF.

V usage is TRBV27 and J usage is TRBJ2-2; a weak D match, TRBD2 (5 bases). Germline lookup yields CDR1 MNHEY and CDR2 SMNVEV (reference sequence). CDR3 length: 12 residues. V was clipped by 10 bases and J by 7 bases, with 13 bases between them. CDR3 sequence (DNA): TGTGCCACTCAGGACGCGGGCGGGGAGCTGTTTTTT. It yields the protein CATQDAGGELFF.

This clone was seen once. The V and J genes are TRBV5-1 and TRBJ1-4; 7 bases map to TRBD1. CDR1 and CDR2 (germline): SGHRS, YFSETQ. The CDR3 is 16 amino acids. J lost 8 bases, V lost 5 bases, and 15 bases had no gene match. This CDR3 reads CASRRLSQGQGEKLFF. The CDR3, as DNA: TGCGCCAGCAGGCGGTTATCACAGGGGCAAGGAGAAAAACTGTTTTTT.

In its sample, this clone was seen once. This rearrangement joins TRBV18 to TRBJ2-3; perhaps TRBD2 as D (6 bases). CDR3 length equals 15 residues. Germline-derived CDR1 and CDR2 are KGHSH and LQKENI. V was cut by 2 bases and J by 2 bases, with 11 bases left in between. The CDR3 loop reads CASSPRLADTDTQYF. CDR3 sequence (DNA): TGTGCCAGCTCACCAAGGTTAGCGGACACAGATACGCAGTATTTT.

The chain joins TRBV10-2 to TRBJ2-5; TRBD2 might be the D (5 bases). The CDR3 has 14 residues. CDR1 and CDR2 (germline): WSHSY, SAAADI. The V end lost 4 bases, the J end lost 1 base, and 10 bases lay between the germline ends. The CDR3: CASSADYIQETQYF. CDR3 DNA: TGCGCCAGCAGTGCCGACTACATCCAAGAGACCCAGTACTTC.

The chain links TRBV4-1 to TRBJ1-5; TRBD1 aligns across 9 bases. The CDR3 runs 17 residues. Germline V gene lookup returns CDR1 MGHRA and CDR2 YSYEKL. Trimming took 5 bases from V and 1 from J; bases not matched to a gene: 9. The CDR3 here is CASSDHRGRGSNQPQHF. DNA for the CDR3: TGCGCCAGCAGCGATCACAGGGGGCGCGGAAGCAATCAGCCCCAGCATTTT.